The T cell receptor beta chain described here comes from a study of tumor-infiltrating lymphocytes in primary liver carcinoma. Study as a whole: Subjects presented with primary liver carcinoma managed by surgical resection. Donors had hepatocellular carcinoma or combined HCC and intrahepatic cholangiocarcinoma.

Starting from 500 ng of total RNA, TCR beta cDNA was produced with a primer in the constant region. Libraries for TCR beta were built through three nested multiplex PCR rounds, which together made up a slightly modified ARM-PCR procedure. Two initial PCR rounds of approximately 10 cycles each paired TRBV1-TRBV30 forward primers with a C-beta reverse primer. TCRdb re-called the multiplex PCR reads through MiXCR, storing one row per CDR3 protein. The table shows 300,000 to 350,000 distinct CDR3 sequences, with approximately 64% occurring only once. V gave up 0 bases and J gave up 2 bases, with 12 bases separating them. The CDR3 covers 15 residues. CDR1 and CDR2 (germline): SGHNT, YYREEE (reference sequence). The study extracted blood RNA from unsorted whole blood and also extracted germline DNA.

Sequences were obtained from peripheral blood. The TCR sequence derives from a man aged 40-49 years with primary liver carcinoma and hepatitis B virus infection. The chain combines TRBV5-4 with TRBJ2-7; tentatively, D is TRBD1 or TRBD2 (6 bases each). CDR3 nucleotide sequence: TGTGCCAGCAGCTTGGTTACGGGGGCTGCCTACGAGCAGTACTTC. Its translation: CASSLVTGAAYEQYF.